The 10 T cell receptor beta chains presented below share a single source sample, sequenced in a study of blood T cell repertoires in COVID-19. Measured with immunoSEQ multiplex PCR; TCRdb has only the in-frame clones, and not every one. The data show about 300,000 clones, around 90% seen once. The sample was PBMCs or T cells enriched from blood (not recorded which). The receptor source for this set is a woman between 18 and 29 years old with acute COVID-19.

This sequence joins TRBV19 and TRBJ1-2; the D gene is possibly TRBD1 (6 bases). V was shortened by 5 bases and J by 4 bases, with 14 bases between the two germline ends. Germline V CDR1 and CDR2: LNHDA, SQIVND (reference sequence). This CDR3 is built from 14 residues. Written as DNA, the CDR3 is TGTGCCAGTAGTCTGCCGGACAGCTTCTATGGCTACACCTTC. The encoded protein is CASSLPDSFYGYTF.

The V gene is TRBV19, the J gene TRBJ1-1; D is unclear. The germline V and J ends were trimmed by 5 bases and 12 bases, with 13 bases remaining between them. This CDR3 contains 11 residues. The germline V gene has CDR1 LNHDA and CDR2 SQIVND (reference sequence). The CDR3 protein is CASSLRHTPFF. As DNA, the CDR3 is TGTGCCAGTAGTTTAAGACATACGCCTTTCTTT.

This sequence joins TRBV19 and TRBJ2-2, with 10 bases matching TRBD1. From germline, CDR1 is LNHDA and CDR2 SQIVND (reference sequence). Germline trimming cut 3 bases from V and 6 bases from J; bases unmatched to any gene: 7. The CDR3 has 16 amino acids. This CDR3 is CASSILRDRGPGELFF. The CDR3 DNA follows: TGTGCCAGTAGTATTCTCCGGGACAGGGGTCCCGGGGAGCTGTTTTTT.

The chain joins TRBV28 to TRBJ1-1, with TRBD1 identical over 7 bases. The CDR3 runs 14 residues. The ends lost 6 bases at V and 10 bases at J; junction bases unmatched: 14. CDR1 MDHEN and CDR2 SYDVKM come from the germline V gene. The CDR3 DNA follows: TGTGCCAGCAGCCTTGGGGGAACAGGGGTTAGAGCTTTCTTT. Its translation is CASSLGGTGVRAFF.

In this sample, this clone turned up a few times. This chain links TRBV6-5 with TRBJ1-5; no reliable D call. This CDR3 is 16 amino acids long. Germline values: CDR1 MNHEY, CDR2 SVGAGI. The V and J ends lost 0 bases and 6 bases respectively, with 15 bases between them. The CDR3 loop is CASSYSINSLGQPQHF. The CDR3 DNA follows: TGTGCCAGCAGTTACTCGATTAACAGCCTGGGTCAGCCCCAGCATTTT.

V gene TRBV6-5 combines with J gene TRBJ2-6; 7 nucleotides line up with TRBD2. The length of the CDR3 is 15 residues. V trimming: 2 bases; J trimming: 4 bases; junction bases outside the gene matches: 2. Germline-derived CDR1 and CDR2 are MNHEY and SVGAGI. In DNA, the CDR3 is TGTGCCAGCAGTTACAGCGGGGCCGGGGCCAACGTCCTGACTTTC. Translated, it gives CASSYSGAGANVLTF.

In this sample, this clone turned up once. V gene TRBV7-3 combines with J gene TRBJ2-2, with 10 bases lining up with TRBD2. The germline CDR1 and CDR2 sequences are SGHTA and FQGTGA. The junction had 5 bases not matched to a gene; V was cut back by 1 base and J by 0 bases. The CDR3 has 18 residues. The CDR3 bases are TGTGCCAGCAGCTTAATTCTAGGACTAGCGGCGAACACCGGGGAGCTGTTTTTT. Protein sequence: CASSLILGLAANTGELFF.

The gene calls are TRBV5-1 and TRBJ1-6, with D perhaps matching TRBD1 (6 bases). The V gene's germline CDR1 is SGHRS and CDR2 YFSETQ. CDR3 length equals 16 residues. Trimming stripped 2 bases from V and 6 bases from J, with 15 bases between. The CDR3 bases are TGCGCCAGCAGCTTAGCCGGGACACTAAGTAATTCACCCCTCCACTTT. Its translation: CASSLAGTLSNSPLHF.

The chain recombines TRBV18 with TRBJ2-2, with D perhaps TRBD1 (5 bases). The CDR3 runs to 15 residues. The V gene's germline CDR1 is KGHSH and CDR2 LQKENI. Trimming left V 4 bases short and J 2 bases short, with 11 bases between. CDR3 coding DNA: TGTGCCAGCTCACTACAGGACCTAAACACCGGGGAGCTGTTTTTT. As protein: CASSLQDLNTGELFF. Combining the CDR3 with reference TRBV18 and TRBJ2-2 gives the whole variable domain NAGVMQNPRHLVRRRGQEARLRCSPMKGHSHVYWYRQLPEEGLKFMVYLQKENIIDESGMPKERFSAEFPKEGPSILRIQQVVRGDSAAYFCASSLQDLNTGELFFGEGSRLTVL.

About this clone itself: This CDR3 is also generated by other DNA sequences in the sample. The J gene is TRBJ2-7, the V gene TRBV28; TRBD2 aligns across 7 bases. The CDR3 consists of 13 residues. J lost 5 bases, V lost 2 bases, and 3 bases had no gene match. Looked up from germline, CDR1 is MDHEN and CDR2 is SYDVKM. The CDR3 protein is CASSLAGVHEQYF. CDR3 sequence (DNA): TGTGCCAGCAGTTTAGCGGGAGTCCACGAGCAGTACTTC. The entire variable domain, with the rest obtained from reference TRBV28 and TRBJ2-7, is as follows: DVKVTQSSRYLVKRTGEKVFLECVQDMDHENMFWYRQDPGLGLRLIYFSYDVKMKEKGDIPEGYSVSREKKERFSLILESASTNQTSMYLCASSLAGVHEQYFGPGTRLTVT.